This record looks at one T cell receptor beta chain sequence and its context. What it binds is not known. Whether given at about 4 or about 12 weeks, second doses were pooled. The source of the sample is a study of T cell responses to AZD1222 COVID-19 vaccine. With V trimmed by 4 bases and J by 8 bases, 6 bases remained unmatched. Germline V gives CDR1 MNHEY, CDR2 SVGAGI. This CDR3 comprises 14 residues. The study, taken as a whole, reports: Seropositive AZD1222 recipients at baseline numbered only five to seven. Unmutated variant regions are reportedly targeted by nearly half of spike-specific TCRs. Spike-specific TCR depth and breadth grew after two AZD1222 doses.

Here immunoSEQ multiplex PCR was the method, and the copy in TCRdb shows in-frame clones only, minus some. The table lists 75,000 to 95,000 clones, under 95% of them singletons. The material was peripheral blood, obtained 28 days after the second AZD1222 dose. The clonotype was recovered from an adult who received the AZD1222 COVID-19 vaccine. V gene TRBV6-5 combines with J gene TRBJ1-4, with 8 bases lining up with TRBD1. The CDR3 protein is CASSSTGAGEKLFF. DNA of the CDR3: TGTGCCAGCAGTTCGACAGGGGCGGGAGAAAAACTGTTTTTT.